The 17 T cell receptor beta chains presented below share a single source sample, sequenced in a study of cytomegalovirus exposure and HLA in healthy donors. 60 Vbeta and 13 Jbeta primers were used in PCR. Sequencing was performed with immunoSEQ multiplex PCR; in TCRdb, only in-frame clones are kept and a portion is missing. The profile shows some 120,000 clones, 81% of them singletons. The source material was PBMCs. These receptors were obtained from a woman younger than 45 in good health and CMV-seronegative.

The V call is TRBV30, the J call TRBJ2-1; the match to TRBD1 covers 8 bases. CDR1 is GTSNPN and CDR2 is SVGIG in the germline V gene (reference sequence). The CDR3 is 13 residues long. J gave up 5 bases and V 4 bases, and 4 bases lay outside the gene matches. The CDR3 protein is CAWTGGANNEQFF. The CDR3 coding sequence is TGTGCCTGGACAGGGGGCGCAAACAATGAGCAGTTCTTC.

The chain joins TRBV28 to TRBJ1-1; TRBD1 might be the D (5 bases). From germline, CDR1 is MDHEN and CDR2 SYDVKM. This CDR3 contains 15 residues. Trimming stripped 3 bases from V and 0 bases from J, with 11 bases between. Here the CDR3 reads CASSLADSLNTEAFF. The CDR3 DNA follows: TGTGCCAGCAGTTTGGCCGACAGCCTGAACACTGAAGCTTTCTTT.

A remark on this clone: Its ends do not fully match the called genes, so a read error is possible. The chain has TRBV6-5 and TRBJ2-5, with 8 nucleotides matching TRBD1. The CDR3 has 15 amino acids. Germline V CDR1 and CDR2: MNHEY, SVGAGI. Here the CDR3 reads CATSLPGQGAKTQYF. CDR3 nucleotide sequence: TGTGCCACCAGTTTGCCCGGGCAGGGGGCAAAGACCCAGTACTTC.

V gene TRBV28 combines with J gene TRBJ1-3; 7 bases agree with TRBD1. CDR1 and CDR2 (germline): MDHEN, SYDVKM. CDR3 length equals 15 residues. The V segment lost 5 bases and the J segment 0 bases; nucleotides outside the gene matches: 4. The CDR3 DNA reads TGTGCCAGCAGTCCCACAGGGGCCTCTGGAAACACCATATATTTT. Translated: CASSPTGASGNTIYF.

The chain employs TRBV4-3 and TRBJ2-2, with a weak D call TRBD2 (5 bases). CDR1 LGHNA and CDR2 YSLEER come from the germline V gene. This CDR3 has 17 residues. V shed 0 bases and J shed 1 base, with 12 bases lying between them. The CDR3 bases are TGCGCCAGCAGCCAAGATCCAGGCGGGCAGAACACCGGGGAGCTGTTTTTT. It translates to CASSQDPGGQNTGELFF.

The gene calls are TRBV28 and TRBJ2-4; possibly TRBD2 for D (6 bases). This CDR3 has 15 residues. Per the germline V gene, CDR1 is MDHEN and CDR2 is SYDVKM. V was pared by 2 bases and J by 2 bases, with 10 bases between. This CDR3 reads CASSLGGSSKNIQYF. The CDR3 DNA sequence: TGTGCCAGCAGTTTAGGGGGGAGCTCCAAAAACATTCAGTACTTC.

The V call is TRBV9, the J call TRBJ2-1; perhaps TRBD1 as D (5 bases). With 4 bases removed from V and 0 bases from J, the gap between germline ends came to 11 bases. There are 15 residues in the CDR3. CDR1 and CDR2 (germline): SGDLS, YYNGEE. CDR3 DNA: TGTGCCAGCAGCCCTCCCGACAGCTCCTACAATGAGCAGTTCTTC. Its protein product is CASSPPDSSYNEQFF.

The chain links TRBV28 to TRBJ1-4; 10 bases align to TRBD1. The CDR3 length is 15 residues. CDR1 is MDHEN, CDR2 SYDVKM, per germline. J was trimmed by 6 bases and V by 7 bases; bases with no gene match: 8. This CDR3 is CASMKGQGIYEKLFF. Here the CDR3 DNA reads TGTGCCAGCATGAAGGGACAGGGGATTTATGAAAAACTGTTTTTT.

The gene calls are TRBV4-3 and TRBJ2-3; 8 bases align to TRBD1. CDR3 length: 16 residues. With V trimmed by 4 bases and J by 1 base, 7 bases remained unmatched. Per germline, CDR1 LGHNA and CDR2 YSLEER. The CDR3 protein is CASSPLPGQGTDTQYF. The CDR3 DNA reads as TGCGCCAGCAGCCCACTACCGGGACAGGGCACAGATACGCAGTATTTT.

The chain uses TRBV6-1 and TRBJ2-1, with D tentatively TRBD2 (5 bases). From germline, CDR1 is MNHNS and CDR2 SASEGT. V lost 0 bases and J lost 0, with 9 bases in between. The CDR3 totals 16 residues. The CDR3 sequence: CASSEARGSSYNEQFF. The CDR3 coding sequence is TGTGCCAGCAGTGAAGCACGAGGGAGCTCCTACAATGAGCAGTTCTTC.

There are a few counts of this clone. For the CDR3, the DNA is TGTGCCAGCAGCTCAGGACAGTCCACTGAAGCTTTCTTT. Amino acid sequence: CASSSGQSTEAFF. The rearrangement joins TRBV11-2 to TRBJ1-1, with D possibly matching TRBD1 (6 bases). Deletions cut 4 bases from V and 4 bases from J, with 10 bases between. The CDR3 loop spans 13 amino acids. The germline V gene encodes CDR1 SGHAT and CDR2 FQNNGV.

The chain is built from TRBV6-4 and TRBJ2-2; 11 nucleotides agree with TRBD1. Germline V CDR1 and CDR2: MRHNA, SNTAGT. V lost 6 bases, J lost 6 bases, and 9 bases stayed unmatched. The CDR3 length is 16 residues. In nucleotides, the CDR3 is TGTGCCAGCAGAGAGACCGGGACAGGGGGACCCGGGGAGCTGTTTTTT. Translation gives CASRETGTGGPGELFF.

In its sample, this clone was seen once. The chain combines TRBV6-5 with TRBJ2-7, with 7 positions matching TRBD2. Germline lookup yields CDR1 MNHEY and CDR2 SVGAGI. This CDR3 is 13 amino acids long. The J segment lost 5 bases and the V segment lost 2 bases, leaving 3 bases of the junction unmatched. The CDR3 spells CASSYERGHEQYF. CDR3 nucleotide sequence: TGTGCCAGCAGTTACGAGCGGGGACACGAGCAGTACTTC.

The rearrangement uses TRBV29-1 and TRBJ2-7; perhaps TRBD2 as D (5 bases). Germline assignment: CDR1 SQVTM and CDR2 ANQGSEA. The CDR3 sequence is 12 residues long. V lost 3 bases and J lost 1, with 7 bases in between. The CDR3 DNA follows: TGCAGCGTTGATGGCGGGTCCTACGAGCAGTACTTC. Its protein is CSVDGGSYEQYF.

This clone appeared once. The CDR3 bases are TGCGCCAGCAGCACGGGACAGGGGGGATGGAGCACAGATACGCAGTATTTT. It specifies CASSTGQGGWSTDTQYF. The V call is TRBV5-1, the J call TRBJ2-3; 11 nucleotides align to TRBD1. The ends lost 4 bases at V and 0 bases at J; junction bases unmatched: 7. CDR1 SGHRS and CDR2 YFSETQ come from the germline V gene. CDR3 size: 17 residues. Looking up the rest from reference TRBV5-1 and TRBJ2-3 gives the full variable domain: KAGVTQTPRYLIKTRGQQVTLSCSPISGHRSVSWYQQTPGQGLQFLFEYFSETQRNKGNFPGRFSGRQFSNSRSEMNVSTLELGDSALYLCASSTGQGGWSTDTQYFGPGTRLTVL.

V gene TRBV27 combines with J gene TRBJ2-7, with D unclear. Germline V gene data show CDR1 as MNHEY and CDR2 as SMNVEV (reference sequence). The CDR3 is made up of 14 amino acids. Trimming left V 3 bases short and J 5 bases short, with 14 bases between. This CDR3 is CASSFRLAADEQYF. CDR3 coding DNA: TGTGCCAGCAGTTTCCGGCTGGCTGCGGACGAGCAGTACTTC.

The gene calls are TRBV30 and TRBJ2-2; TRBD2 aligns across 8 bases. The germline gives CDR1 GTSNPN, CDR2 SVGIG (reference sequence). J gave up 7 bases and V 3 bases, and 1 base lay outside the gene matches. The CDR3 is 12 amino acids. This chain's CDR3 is CAWSAGGGELFF. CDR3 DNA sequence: TGTGCCTGGAGCGCGGGAGGCGGGGAGCTGTTTTTT.